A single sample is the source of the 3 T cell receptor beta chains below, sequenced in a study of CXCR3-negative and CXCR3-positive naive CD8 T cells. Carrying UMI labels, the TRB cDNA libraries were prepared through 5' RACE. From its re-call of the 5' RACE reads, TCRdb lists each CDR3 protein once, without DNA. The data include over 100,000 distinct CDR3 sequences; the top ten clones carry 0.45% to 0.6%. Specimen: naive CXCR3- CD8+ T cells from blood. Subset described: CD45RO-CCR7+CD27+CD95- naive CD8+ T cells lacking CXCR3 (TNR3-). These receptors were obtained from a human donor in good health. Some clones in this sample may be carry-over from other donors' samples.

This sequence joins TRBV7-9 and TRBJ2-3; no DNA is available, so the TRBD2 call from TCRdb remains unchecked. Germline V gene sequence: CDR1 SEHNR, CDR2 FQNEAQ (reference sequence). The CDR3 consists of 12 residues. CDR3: CASSFPSDTQYF.

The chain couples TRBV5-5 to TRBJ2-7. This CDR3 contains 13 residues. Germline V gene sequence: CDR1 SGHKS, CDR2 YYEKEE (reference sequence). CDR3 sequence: CASNVWGSYEQYF.

The CDR3 is CASSSHRGDNEQFF. This chain connects TRBV27 to TRBJ2-1; as DNA is missing, the TRBD1 call by TCRdb cannot be tested. The CDR3 is made up of 14 amino acids. CDR1 and CDR2 (germline): MNHEY, SMNVEV (reference sequence).